The TCR beta chain under discussion was sequenced for a study of blood T cells in healthy people across ages. In germline, CDR1 is LGHNA, CDR2 YSLEER. V was cut by 0 bases and J by 4 bases, with 10 bases left in between. The CDR3 is 15 amino acids. Points from the study as a whole: Among T cells, TCR beta diversity per million cells dropped roughly linearly as age rose.

The second PCR ran about 6 to 12 cycles with a sample-barcoded 5' primer and J-beta primers. Each cDNA molecule was tagged by a template-switch adaptor that had 12 random nucleotides. TCRdb independently ran MiXCR on the 5' RACE reads; one entry per CDR3 protein. Among hundreds of thousands of distinct CDR3 sequences listed, about 30% were seen once. A word on this clonotype: Its antigen remains unknown.

The chain recombines TRBV4-3 with TRBJ2-1; D uncertain. Material for sequencing was blood. This TCR was recovered from a woman at least 80 years old in good health. The chain's CDR3 is CASSQDPFSYNEQFF. DNA for the CDR3: TGCGCCAGCAGCCAAGATCCTTTCAGTTACAATGAGCAGTTCTTC.